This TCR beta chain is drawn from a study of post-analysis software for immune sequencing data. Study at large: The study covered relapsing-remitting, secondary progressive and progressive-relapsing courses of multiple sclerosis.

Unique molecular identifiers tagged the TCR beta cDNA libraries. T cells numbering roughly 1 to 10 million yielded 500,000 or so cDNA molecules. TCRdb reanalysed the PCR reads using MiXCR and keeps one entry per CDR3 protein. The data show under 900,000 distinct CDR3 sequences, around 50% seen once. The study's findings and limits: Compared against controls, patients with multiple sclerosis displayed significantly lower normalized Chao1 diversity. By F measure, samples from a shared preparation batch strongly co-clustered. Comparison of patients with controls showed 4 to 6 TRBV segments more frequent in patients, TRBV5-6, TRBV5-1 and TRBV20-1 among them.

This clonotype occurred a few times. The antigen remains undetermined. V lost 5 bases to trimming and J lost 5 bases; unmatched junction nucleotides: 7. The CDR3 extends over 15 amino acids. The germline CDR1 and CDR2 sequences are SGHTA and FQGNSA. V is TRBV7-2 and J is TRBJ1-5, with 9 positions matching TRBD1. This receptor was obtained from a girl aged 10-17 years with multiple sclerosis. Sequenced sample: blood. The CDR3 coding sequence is TGTGCCAGCAGCCCCGGGACAGGGAGAGATCAGCCCCAGCATTTT. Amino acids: CASSPGTGRDQPQHF.